One sample yielded the 9 T cell receptor beta chains listed below, sequenced in a study of blood T cell repertoires in COVID-19. The method was immunoSEQ multiplex PCR; TCRdb's version includes in-frame clones alone and lacks a portion of them. The sample gives over 150,000 clones, less than 90% of which show up once; about 1.1% is in the top ten. The sample consisted of peripheral blood. The origin of the receptors is a man under 40 with acute or convalescent COVID-19.

V usage is TRBV19 and J usage is TRBJ1-2; D perhaps matches TRBD1 (5 bases). V lost 3 bases to trimming and J lost 4 bases, with 15 bases between them. Looked up from germline, CDR1 is LNHDA and CDR2 is SQIVND (reference sequence). The CDR3 is made up of 15 amino acids. In nucleotides, the CDR3 is TGTGCCAGTAGTATCGGGGGGGTCTCGAGCTATGGCTACACCTTC. It encodes CASSIGGVSSYGYTF.

This rearrangement joins TRBV6-4 to TRBJ1-6; no definite D call. V lost 2 bases and J 0 bases, leaving 14 bases between the germline ends. The CDR3 length is 18 residues. Germline lookup yields CDR1 MRHNA and CDR2 SNTAGT. The CDR3 nucleotides are TGTGCCAGCAGTGACCCAGACACCCGAAGCTCCTATAATTCACCCCTCCACTTT. This sequence encodes CASSDPDTRSSYNSPLHF.

The chain recombines TRBV5-4 with TRBJ1-2; 7 bases match TRBD1. V gave up 4 bases and J gave up 2 bases; unmatched junction bases: 2. The CDR3 has 13 residues. Germline V gene lookup returns CDR1 SGHNT and CDR2 YYREEE (reference sequence). The chain's CDR3 is CASSRTGNYGYTF. As DNA, the CDR3 is TGTGCCAGCAGCCGGACAGGCAACTATGGCTACACCTTC.

Only a few counts were recorded for this clone. V is TRBV4-1 and J is TRBJ2-1, with 11 positions matching TRBD2. There are 16 residues in the CDR3. V was pared by 1 base and J by 9 bases, with 8 bases of the junction left unmatched. Germline values: CDR1 MGHRA, CDR2 YSYEKL. CDR3 bases: TGCGCCAGCAGCCAAGCTGTACTAGCGGGAGAGGGTGAGCAGTTCTTC. It codes for CASSQAVLAGEGEQFF.

The chain is built from TRBV19 and TRBJ1-6; 7 nucleotides agree with TRBD1. Germline V gene lookup returns CDR1 LNHDA and CDR2 SQIVND (reference sequence). The length of the CDR3 is 15 residues. Trimming removed 2 bases from V and 10 bases from J; junction bases left unmatched: 8. In DNA, the CDR3 is TGTGCCAGTAGTATAATCGACAGGGAAGCATCACCCCTCCACTTT. Translation: CASSIIDREASPLHF.

This rearrangement joins TRBV9 to TRBJ1-2; 9 bases line up with TRBD1. In germline, CDR1 is SGDLS, CDR2 YYNGEE. CDR3 length: 15 amino acids. With V trimmed by 3 bases and J by 4 bases, 7 bases remained unmatched. The CDR3 loop is CASSGPGQGLYGYTF. CDR3 nucleotide sequence: TGTGCCAGCAGCGGCCCGGGACAGGGACTCTATGGCTACACCTTC. The full variable domain, its missing parts supplied by reference TRBV9 and TRBJ1-2, is DSGVTQTPKHLITATGQRVTLRCSPRSGDLSVYWYQQSLDQGLQFLIQYYNGEERAKGNILERFSAQQFPDLHSELNLSSLELGDSALYFCASSGPGQGLYGYTFGSGTRLTVV.

The J gene is TRBJ1-4, the V gene TRBV30; D gene unclear. Germline CDR1 is GTSNPN and CDR2 is SVGIG (reference sequence). Trimming took 1 base from V and 0 from J, leaving 12 bases between them. This CDR3 is built from 16 residues. The CDR3, as DNA: TGTGCCTGGAGTGGGCAGTCCCTAGCAACTAATGAAAAACTGTTTTTT. It translates to CAWSGQSLATNEKLFF.

This chain joins TRBV7-2 and TRBJ2-3; D is undetermined. V was shortened by 1 base and J by 4 bases, with 9 bases between the two germline ends. The CDR3 contains 14 residues. Germline loops: CDR1 SGHTA, CDR2 FQGNSA. CDR3 sequence reads: CASSLGPVPDTQYF. The CDR3 DNA follows: TGTGCCAGCAGCTTAGGGCCCGTCCCAGATACGCAGTATTTT.

There are a few counts of this clone. V usage is TRBV2 and J usage is TRBJ2-2; 11 nucleotides match TRBD2. The germline CDR1 and CDR2 sequences are SNHLY and FYNNEI. The CDR3 totals 18 residues. J was trimmed by 1 base and V by 6 bases; bases with no gene match: 10. The DNA for the CDR3 is TGTGCCAGCAGCCGACTTCTTGGACTAGCGGGGAACACCGGGGAGCTGTTTTTT. This codes for CASSRLLGLAGNTGELFF.